Each of the 7 T cell receptor beta chains below was sequenced from the same sample in a study of identical twins. TCRdb ran MiXCR on the 5' RACE reads and lists one entry per CDR3 protein. The sample consists of roughly 1,500,000 distinct CDR3 sequences, more than 30% of them appearing once. The sequenced material came from cord blood. These receptor sequences come from a newborn girl in good health.

This clonotype was seen a few times. This chain joins TRBV13 and TRBJ2-3; TRBD2 agrees at 9 bases. This CDR3 has 17 amino acids. Germline CDR1 PRHDT, CDR2 FYEKMQ (reference sequence). The V segment lost 5 bases and the J segment 3 bases; nucleotides outside the gene matches: 12. As DNA, the CDR3 is TGTGCCAGCAGCCCCCCTGCCCTAGCGGGGAGAACAGATACGCAGTATTTT. Translated, it gives CASSPPALAGRTDTQYF.

This clonotype has more than one count but fewer than ten. This sequence joins TRBV20-1 and TRBJ1-2; 8 bases fit TRBD1. Germline V CDR1 and CDR2: DFQATT, SNEGSKA (reference sequence). The CDR3 runs to 15 residues. V trimming: 3 bases; J trimming: 0 bases; junction bases outside the gene matches: 6. The CDR3 sequence: CSASILDRANYGYTF. In DNA form, the CDR3 reads TGCAGTGCTAGCATTCTGGACAGGGCTAACTATGGCTACACCTTC.

The chain is built from TRBV5-4 and TRBJ1-4, with TRBD1 as a possible D gene (6 bases). Trimming stripped 4 bases from V and 1 base from J, with 11 bases between. The germline gives CDR1 SGHNT, CDR2 YYREEE (reference sequence). The CDR3 is 15 amino acids. CDR3 in amino acids: CASSPQQGTNEKLFF. The CDR3 nucleotides are TGTGCCAGCAGCCCTCAACAGGGAACTAATGAAAAACTGTTTTTT.

This clonotype was found many times. The rearrangement joins TRBV20-1 to TRBJ2-3; the match to TRBD2 covers 7 bases. After removal of 0 bases from V and 1 base from J, the junction contained 1 base not matched to a gene. There are 14 residues in the CDR3. Germline CDR1 reads DFQATT; CDR2 reads SNEGSKA (reference sequence). CDR3 nucleotide sequence: TGCAGTGCTAGAGATCTAGCGGGCACAGATACGCAGTATTTT. Encoded protein: CSARDLAGTDTQYF.

V gene TRBV20-1 combines with J gene TRBJ2-3; tentative D call: TRBD1 (6 bases). V lost 4 bases to trimming and J lost 5 bases, with 19 bases between them. CDR3 length: 15 residues. Germline values: CDR1 DFQATT, CDR2 SNEGSKA (reference sequence). The CDR3 protein is CSATRWTADEDTQYF. The DNA of the CDR3 is TGCAGTGCTACCCGCTGGACAGCAGACGAAGATACGCAGTATTTT.

In its sample, this clonotype was seen many times. The chain employs TRBV25-1 and TRBJ1-1; D ambiguous. Germline V gene data show CDR1 as MGHDK and CDR2 as SYGVNS. The V end lost 5 bases, the J end lost 3 bases, and 10 bases lay between the germline ends. The CDR3 has 13 amino acids. In DNA form, the CDR3 reads TGTGCCAGCAGTCCGGGCACTTACACTGAAGCTTTCTTT. Protein: CASSPGTYTEAFF.

V gene TRBV20-1 combines with J gene TRBJ2-2, with 7 bases lining up with TRBD2. This CDR3 spans 16 amino acids. Germline V lookup: CDR1 DFQATT, CDR2 SNEGSKA (reference sequence). J gave up 2 bases and V 3 bases, and 9 bases lay outside the gene matches. This CDR3 is CSARNGGGGNTGELFF. The CDR3 nucleotides read TGCAGTGCTAGGAATGGGGGGGGAGGTAACACCGGGGAGCTGTTTTTT.